This T cell receptor beta chain was recovered during a study of identical twins. Each CDR3 protein is one row after TCRdb ran MiXCR on the 5' RACE reads. The sample holds 400,000 to 600,000 distinct CDR3 sequences; about 20% are singletons and the top ten take approximately 0.52%. This clonotype has only a few counts. These data also featured in a second study, about yellow fever vaccine responses in identical twins.

The source material was CD4+ T cells sorted from blood. The TCR was taken from a woman under 30 in good health.

CDR3 sequence reads: CASSARGTRSYEQYF. The CDR3 nucleotides read TGTGCCAGCAGCGCTCGCGGGACACGATCCTACGAGCAGTACTTC. This rearrangement joins TRBV12-3 or TRBV12-4 to TRBJ2-7; D might be TRBD1 or TRBD2, each matching 6 bases. There are 15 residues in the CDR3. Trimming cost V 6 bases and J 1 base, with 16 bases left between them.